The 3 T cell receptor beta chains reported below all come from one sample, sequenced in a study of monozygotic twins with inflammatory bowel disease. TCRdb re-called the 5' RACE reads, yielding one record per CDR3 amino acid sequence without DNA. In all, the sample yields about 440,000 distinct CDR3 sequences. The material sequenced was blood. The receptors stem from a human donor with ulcerative colitis or Crohn's disease, or a healthy co-twin of an affected twin (not recorded which).

The chain joins TRBV6-5 to TRBJ1-2. Per germline, CDR1 MNHEY and CDR2 SVGAGI. The CDR3 consists of 12 residues. The CDR3 spells CASSYEGRGYTF.

The chain is built from TRBV19 and TRBJ2-1. The CDR3 is 14 residues long. Germline V gene data show CDR1 as LNHDA and CDR2 as SQIVND (reference sequence). The CDR3 sequence: CASSKGLQTDEQFF.

This chain connects TRBV20-1 to TRBJ1-5; TCRdb's D gene call, TRBD1, goes unchecked for lack of DNA. Germline V lookup: CDR1 DFQATT, CDR2 SNEGSKA (reference sequence). CDR3 size: 14 residues. CDR3 sequence: CSVISGGQNQPQHF.